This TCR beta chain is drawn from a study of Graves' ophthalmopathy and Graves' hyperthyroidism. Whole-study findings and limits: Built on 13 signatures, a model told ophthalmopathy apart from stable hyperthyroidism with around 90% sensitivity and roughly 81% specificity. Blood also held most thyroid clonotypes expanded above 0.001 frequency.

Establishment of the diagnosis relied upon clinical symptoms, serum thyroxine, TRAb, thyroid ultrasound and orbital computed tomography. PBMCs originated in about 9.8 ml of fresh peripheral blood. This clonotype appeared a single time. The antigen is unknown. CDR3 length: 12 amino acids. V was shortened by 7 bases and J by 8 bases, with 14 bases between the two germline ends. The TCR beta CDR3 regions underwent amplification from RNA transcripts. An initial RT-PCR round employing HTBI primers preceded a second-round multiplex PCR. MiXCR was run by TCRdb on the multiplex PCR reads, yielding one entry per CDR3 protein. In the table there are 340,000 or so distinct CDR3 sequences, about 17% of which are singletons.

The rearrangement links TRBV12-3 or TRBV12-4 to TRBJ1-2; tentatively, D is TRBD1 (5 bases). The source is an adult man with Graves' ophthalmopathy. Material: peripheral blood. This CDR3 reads CASNPGRVGYTF. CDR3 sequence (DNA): TGTGCCAGCAACCCGGGCAGGGTAGGCTACACCTTC.